These 10 T cell receptor beta chains share one sample of origin, sequenced in a study of blood T cell repertoires in COVID-19. TCRdb keeps only in-frame clones here, not all; method: immunoSEQ multiplex PCR. There are about 130,000 clones in the sample; approximately 85% occur only once, and 4.3% lies in the top ten. The sequencing input was peripheral blood. These TCRs come from a human donor in a cohort sampled during active COVID-19.

The chain employs TRBV21-1 and TRBJ2-6; the table calls TRBD2, which could not be checked here. TRBV21-1 is flagged as a pseudogene. CDR3 length: 14 residues. Here the CDR3 DNA reads TGTGCCCCCCCCCGCCTATCTGGGGCCAACGTCCTGACTTTC. The encoded protein is CAPPRLSGANVLTF.

CDR3 nucleotides: TGTGCCACCAGCAGACTAGCGGGATGGGATGAGGATACGCAGTATTTT. Translated, it gives CATSRLAGWDEDTQYF. This chain joins TRBV24-1 and TRBJ2-3; 11 positions agree with TRBD2. Germline V gene sequence: CDR1 KGHDR, CDR2 SFDVKD. Trimming removed 7 bases from V and 6 bases from J; junction bases left unmatched: 11. The CDR3 sequence is 16 residues long.

The J gene is TRBJ2-1, the V gene TRBV12-3 or TRBV12-4, with TRBD2 as a possible D gene (7 bases). Trimming left V 5 bases short and J 8 bases short, with 10 bases between. The CDR3 has 12 residues. CDR3 DNA sequence: TGTGCCAGCAGTCCGGGGGGCTATGAGCAGTTCTTC. Translated: CASSPGGYEQFF.

The chain combines TRBV7-3 with TRBJ1-2; 9 positions agree with TRBD1. Germline CDR1 is SGHTA and CDR2 is FQGTGA. The CDR3 is made up of 15 amino acids. J was trimmed by 4 bases and V by 5 bases; bases with no gene match: 8. In DNA form, the CDR3 reads TGTGCCAGCAGCCCAACAGGGGGCGGGGGCTATGGCTACACCTTC. Amino acids: CASSPTGGGGYGYTF. The whole variable domain, remainder taken from reference TRBV7-3 and TRBJ1-2, is GAGVSQTPSNKVTEKGKYVELRCDPISGHTALYWYRQSLGQGPEFLIYFQGTGAADDSGLPNDRFFAVRPEGSVSTLKIQRTERGDSAVYLCASSPTGGGGYGYTFGSGTRLTVV.

This clone appeared a single time. The chain recombines TRBV20-1 with TRBJ1-1; D is uncertain. Germline V gene lookup returns CDR1 DFQATT and CDR2 SNEGSKA (reference sequence). Trimming took off 2 bases at V and 10 bases at J, with 11 bases between the two ends. The CDR3 is 11 amino acids. The CDR3 DNA reads as TGCAGTGCTAGATTGATCGGGGTAGCTTTCTTT. Its translation is CSARLIGVAFF.

This clone was seen more than once but under ten times. The genes are TRBV19 and TRBJ1-5; 9 positions match TRBD1. Germline V gives CDR1 LNHDA, CDR2 SQIVND (reference sequence). This CDR3 region has 18 residues. The V segment lost 5 bases and the J segment 3 bases; nucleotides outside the gene matches: 14. This CDR3 is CASSGDRVRIANNQPQHF. The CDR3 DNA follows: TGTGCCAGTAGTGGGGACAGGGTCCGTATAGCCAACAATCAGCCCCAGCATTTT.

The rearrangement links TRBV27 to TRBJ1-2, with D maybe TRBD1 (6 bases). Germline V gives CDR1 MNHEY, CDR2 SMNVEV (reference sequence). This CDR3 has 15 residues. V was pared by 4 bases and J by 5 bases, with 17 bases between. The CDR3 loop is CASSSRTGNVYGYTF. CDR3 coding DNA: TGTGCCAGCAGTTCCCGCACAGGGAACGTGTATGGCTACACCTTC.

The V gene is TRBV10-3, the J gene TRBJ2-7; D perhaps matches TRBD2 (6 bases). V was trimmed by 3 bases and J by 4 bases, leaving 37 bases between them. The CDR3 length is 22 residues. CDR1 and CDR2 from the germline V gene are ENHRY and SYGVKD. CDR3 sequence reads: CAISELEGTSPTLTPVSYEQYV. Here the CDR3 DNA reads TGTGCCATCAGTGAACTTGAGGGAACTAGCCCCACCCTCACGCCAGTCAGTTACGAGCAGTACGTC.

CDR3 bases: TGCGCCAGCAGCTCCTACAGGGGGGCGACAGATACGCAGTATTTT. Translation gives CASSSYRGATDTQYF. The rearrangement links TRBV5-1 to TRBJ2-3; 8 bases align to TRBD1. The CDR3 is 15 amino acids. Germline lookup yields CDR1 SGHRS and CDR2 YFSETQ. V shed 3 bases, J shed 3 bases, and the junction held 6 bases outside the gene matches.

The rearrangement uses TRBV5-6 and TRBJ1-6; tentatively, D is TRBD1 (6 bases). The CDR3 covers 13 residues. Germline loops: CDR1 SGHDT, CDR2 YYEEEE. V shed 4 bases and J shed 7 bases, with 9 bases lying between them. CDR3 bases: TGTGCCAGCAGCGGACAGCAGAATTCACCCCTCCACTTT. Residues: CASSGQQNSPLHF.